This T cell receptor beta chain was sequenced during a study of blood T cell repertoires in COVID-19. About the study: From T cells, B-cell-depleted T cells, or PBMCs came the material, which was cDNA or gDNA.

Data came from immunoSEQ multiplex PCR; TCRdb stores just in-frame clones and leaves some out. The table has 150,000 to 200,000 clones, 70% to 90% seen once. Germline V CDR1 and CDR2: MNHEY, SVGEGT. CDR3 length: 16 amino acids. Trimming took 0 bases from V and 2 from J, leaving 11 bases between them. The TCR was taken from a human donor with active or convalescent COVID-19. The donor label of this sample is uncertain. The sequencing sample was made of peripheral blood. This chain connects TRBV6-2 or TRBV6-3 to TRBJ2-1, with a possible D match to TRBD2 (6 bases). The CDR3 nucleotides read TGTGCCAGCAGTTACTCCCCGGAGGGCGCCTACAATGAGCAGTTCTTC. It encodes CASSYSPEGAYNEQFF.